This is a list of T cell receptor beta chains from one sample in a study of CD8 T cells in ankylosing spondylitis. Each CDR3 protein is one row after TCRdb ran MiXCR on the 5' RACE reads. The sample holds fewer than 500,000 distinct CDR3 sequences, 20% to 25% seen once. Sequencing was performed on blood, either unsorted or a sorted T cell fraction (not recorded which). These receptors were obtained from a male donor with ankylosing spondylitis. Both conserved end residues are part of each CDR3. D genes are given only for firm matches. Part of the rows lack a size; the others show once, few, many or a class for expanded clones.

abundance	v_gene	j_gene	d_gene	CDR3aa	CDR3nt
-	TRBV7-9	TRBJ1-5	-	CASSSPPGDVNQPQHF	TGTGCCAGCAGCTCCCCACCAGGAGACGTAAATCAGCCCCAGCATTTT
few	TRBV9	TRBJ2-1	-	CASSGLLGTHNEQFF	TGTGCCAGCAGCGGGTTGCTAGGTACCCACAATGAGCAGTTCTTC
few	TRBV12-3/TRBV12-4	TRBJ2-5	-	CASSPGLGKETQYF	TGTGCCAGCAGTCCGGGACTGGGAAAAGAGACCCAGTACTTC
-	TRBV19	TRBJ1-1	TRBD1	CASSPRQGVLLDTEAFF	TGTGCCAGTAGTCCCCGACAGGGGGTCCTCCTGGACACTGAAGCTTTCTTT
few	TRBV29-1	TRBJ2-1	TRBD2	CSGGTSHYEQFF	TGCAGCGGCGGGACTAGTCACTATGAGCAGTTCTTC
-	TRBV28	TRBJ1-2	TRBD1	CASSSTGEAYGYTF	TGTGCCAGCAGTTCCACAGGGGAGGCTTATGGCTACACCTTC
few	TRBV12-3/TRBV12-4	TRBJ2-2	-	CASSYANTGELFF	TGTGCCAGCAGTTATGCGAACACCGGGGAGCTGTTTTTT
few	TRBV5-1	TRBJ2-7	-	CASSFFAFGEQYF	TGCGCCAGCAGCTTTTTTGCTTTTGGCGAGCAGTACTTC
once	TRBV20-1	TRBJ1-5	-	CSARGAGGNQPQHF	TGCAGTGCTAGGGGGGCCGGCGGCAATCAGCCCCAGCATTTT
few	TRBV12-3/TRBV12-4	TRBJ2-2	TRBD2	CASGLAGGQNTGELFF	TGTGCCAGCGGGCTAGCGGGAGGGCAGAACACCGGGGAGCTGTTTTTT
few	TRBV6-2/TRBV6-3	TRBJ2-3	-	CASSSDSPNTDTQYF	TGTGCCAGCAGTTCGGACAGCCCAAACACAGATACGCAGTATTTT
few	TRBV6-2/TRBV6-3	TRBJ1-2	-	CASRRETVNYGYTF	TGTGCCAGCAGGCGAGAGACAGTTAACTATGGCTACACCTTC